The rows below give T cell receptor beta chains drawn from one sample of a study of blood T cells in healthy people across ages. TCRdb reprocessed the 5' RACE reads via MiXCR and lists one record per CDR3 protein. The data contain around 500,000 distinct CDR3 sequences, around 27% of them seen just once; the ten biggest clones take up under 4.5%. These data are also associated with another study on T cells of mothers and their children.

Sequencing was done on a sample of blood. The receptors here all came from a boy aged 2 to 9 in good health. Each CDR3 is given with its conserved first and last residue. A D gene is named only where the DNA matches it firmly. Expanded clones get a size class; other rows say once, few or many, or leave the size out.

abundance	v_gene	j_gene	d_gene	CDR3nt	CDR3aa
NA	TRBV28	TRBJ2-3	TRBD2	TGTGCCAGCAGTTCCGGGAGGGGGGATGTGGATACGCAGTATTTT	CASSSGRGDVDTQYF
NA	TRBV20-1	TRBJ1-2	NA	TGCAGTGCTAGTATGAAGGCGGCGGGGGGCTACACCTTC	CSASMKAAGGYTF
NA	TRBV27	TRBJ2-7	TRBD2	TGTGCCAGCAGTTCTCATTCCGGGACTAGCGCCACCTACGAGCAGTACTTC	CASSSHSGTSATYEQYF
few	TRBV20-1	TRBJ2-7	NA	TGCAGTGCTAGAGTCGTAAGGTTAGGCGAGCAGTACTTC	CSARVVRLGEQYF
few	TRBV29-1	TRBJ2-7	TRBD1	TGCAGCGTGGGACAGGGAATTGGATACGAGCAGTACTTC	CSVGQGIGYEQYF
few	TRBV13	TRBJ2-1	NA	TGTGCCAGCAGCTTAGCTCGGGGGGCGAGCAATGAGCAGTTCTTC	CASSLARGASNEQFF
many	TRBV29-1	TRBJ2-5	NA	TGCAGCGTTGGACTACCCGTCCAAGAGACCCAGTACTTC	CSVGLPVQETQYF
few	TRBV6-5	TRBJ2-7	TRBD2	TGTGCCAGCAGTTACCCCGGGCAGCGGGGTTACTCCTACGAGCAGTACTTC	CASSYPGQRGYSYEQYF
NA	TRBV9	TRBJ2-2	NA	TGTGCCAGCGAGAGAGGGGGACTTCGCACCGGGGAGCTGTTTTTT	CASERGGLRTGELFF
NA	TRBV6-1	TRBJ2-1	NA	TGTGCCTCCCGAAAGATAGCGGTATACAATGAGCAGTTCTTC	CASRKIAVYNEQFF
few	TRBV5-1	TRBJ2-5	TRBD1	TGCGCCAGCAGCTCCGGACAGGGGAGAAGGGAGACCCAGTACTTC	CASSSGQGRRETQYF
NA	TRBV24-1	TRBJ2-3	TRBD2	TGTGCCACCAAACCGCGGGAGAGCTCAGATACGCAGTATTTT	CATKPRESSDTQYF
NA	TRBV6-1	TRBJ1-5	NA	TGTGCCAGCAGACCCGGACGGAATAGCAATCAGCCCCAGCATTTT	CASRPGRNSNQPQHF
few	TRBV27	TRBJ2-3	TRBD2	TGTGCCAGCAGTGCCTTACTAGCGCTGAGCACAGATACGCAGTATTTT	CASSALLALSTDTQYF
NA	TRBV4-3	TRBJ2-1	TRBD2	TGCGCCAGCAGCCAAGATAGAGGCGGCATAGCGGGAGAAGAGCAGTTCTTC	CASSQDRGGIAGEEQFF
once	TRBV7-2	TRBJ1-4	NA	TGTGCCAGCAGCTTTACGGGGGCAGGTGAAAAACTGTTTTTT	CASSFTGAGEKLFF
NA	TRBV7-7	TRBJ2-5	NA	TGTGCCAGCAGCTTCGCAATGAGGGAGACCCAGTACTTC	CASSFAMRETQYF
few	TRBV12-3/TRBV12-4	TRBJ2-1	TRBD2	TGTGCCAGCAGTTTAAATAGCGGGACCTACAATGAGCAGTTCTTC	CASSLNSGTYNEQFF
few	TRBV11-2	TRBJ2-1	TRBD2	TGTGCCAGCAGCTCCAGACTAGCGGGGGCCCTATTTCGGCCCTACAATGAGCAGTTCTTC	CASSSRLAGALFRPYNEQFF
NA	TRBV28	TRBJ1-3	NA	TGTGCCAGCACTGACGGGACATCTGGAAACACCATATATTTT	CASTDGTSGNTIYF
few	TRBV25-1	TRBJ1-1	TRBD1	TGTGCCAGCAGCTGGGGACAGGGGACGAACACTGAAGCTTTCTTT	CASSWGQGTNTEAFF
NA	TRBV6-1	TRBJ2-7	NA	TGTGCCAGCACTAATGTGGGACTCCACTACGAGCAGTACTTC	CASTNVGLHYEQYF
NA	TRBV10-3	TRBJ2-4	TRBD2	TGTGCCATCAGTGAATACTGGACTAGCGGGAGGGCCAGTGCCAAAAACATTCAGTACTTC	CAISEYWTSGRASAKNIQYF
NA	TRBV6-6	TRBJ1-1	NA	TGTGCCAGCAGTTCTTCTGAAGCTTTCTTT	CASSSSEAFF
NA	TRBV20-1	TRBJ2-7	NA	TGCAGTGCTAGAGATGGGAGAGACGAGCAGTACTTC	CSARDGRDEQYF
few	TRBV5-5	TRBJ2-7	NA	TGTGCCAGCAGCTTGGGTGGCATTTCCTACGAGCAGTACTTC	CASSLGGISYEQYF
once	TRBV5-5	TRBJ2-5	NA	TGTGCCAGCAGCTTGGTGGGGGGAGTTTTAGAGACCCAGTACTTC	CASSLVGGVLETQYF
few	TRBV12-3/TRBV12-4	TRBJ1-4	NA	TGTGCCAGCAGTTTGTCAGTGAAGCGAGAAAAACTGTTTTTT	CASSLSVKREKLFF
few	TRBV5-1	TRBJ1-6	TRBD1	TGCGCCAGCAGCGTGGACAGGGTAGGCTCACCCCTCCACTTT	CASSVDRVGSPLHF
NA	TRBV6-5	TRBJ2-2	NA	TGTGCCAGCAGTTCACCGGGTGGCGGGGAGCTGTTTTTT	CASSSPGGGELFF
NA	TRBV9	TRBJ2-7	NA	TGTGCCAGCAGCCCCGGACCCGGGCCACCCTACGAGCAGTACTTC	CASSPGPGPPYEQYF
NA	TRBV5-1	TRBJ1-5	NA	TGCGCCAGCAGCTTGACTCTGTCGGGGCAGCCCCAGCATTTT	CASSLTLSGQPQHF
few	TRBV7-7	TRBJ2-5	NA	TGTGCCAGCAGCTTAGCTGGGAATAAGGGGACCCAGTACTTC	CASSLAGNKGTQYF
NA	TRBV14	TRBJ2-1	TRBD2	TGTGCCAGCAGCCAAGATGGTCTCGGCGGGAGCACCTACAATGAGCAGTTCTTC	CASSQDGLGGSTYNEQFF
few	TRBV29-1	TRBJ2-7	TRBD1	TGCAGCGTTTCGCGGACAGGGGCAACCTACGAGCAGTACTTC	CSVSRTGATYEQYF
NA	TRBV29-1	TRBJ2-5	NA	TGCAGCGTTGAAGATCATAGGGCCTTAGGGACCCAGTACTTC	CSVEDHRALGTQYF
NA	TRBV6-5	TRBJ2-5	NA	TGTGCCAGCAGTATCCGGGGGCAAGAGACCCAGTACTTC	CASSIRGQETQYF
many	TRBV3-1	TRBJ1-2	NA	TGTGCCAGCAGCCCAAGTGGGGGCTATGGCTACACCTTC	CASSPSGGYGYTF
NA	TRBV10-3	TRBJ2-7	NA	TGTGCCATCAGTGCCGGGACGGCTGGCACCCACGAGCAGTACTTC	CAISAGTAGTHEQYF
NA	TRBV2	TRBJ1-3	NA	TGTGCCAGCAGTGAATGGGGGCGCTTTTCTTCTGGAAACACCATATATTTT	CASSEWGRFSSGNTIYF
NA	TRBV5-6	TRBJ1-1	NA	TGTGCCAGCAGCTTGTCACCTCTTGGGGCTGAAGCTTTCTTT	CASSLSPLGAEAFF
NA	TRBV29-1	TRBJ1-5	NA	TGCAGCGTTGGGGGAATAGACAATCAGCCCCAGCATTTT	CSVGGIDNQPQHF
NA	TRBV12-3/TRBV12-4	TRBJ1-2	NA	TGTGCCAGCAGTTTAGGCGGGGTGGCTGGCTACACCTTC	CASSLGGVAGYTF
NA	TRBV4-1	TRBJ1-2	NA	TGCGCCAGCAGCCAAGAGAGAAGTTCCTATGGCTACACCTTC	CASSQERSSYGYTF
NA	TRBV7-9	TRBJ2-4	TRBD2	TGTGCCAGCAGCTTAGCCCCTAGCGGGGGGTACCCTTTAGCCAAAAACATTCAGTACTTC	CASSLAPSGGYPLAKNIQYF
NA	TRBV21-1	TRBJ1-1	NA	TGTGCCAGCAGCGACAGGGGGCGCGTCACTGAAGCTTTCTTT	CASSDRGRVTEAFF
NA	TRBV11-2	TRBJ2-6	NA	TGTGCCAGCAGCTTAGGTATGAGCTCTGGGGCCAACGTCCTGACTTTC	CASSLGMSSGANVLTF
few	TRBV13	TRBJ2-3	NA	TGTGCCAGCAGCTTAGCCGTCGGGGGAGGAGATACGCAGTATTTT	CASSLAVGGGDTQYF
few	TRBV3-1	TRBJ2-5	TRBD2	TGTGCCAGCAGCCAGACTAGCGGGGGAGGAGGAGAGACCCAGTACTTC	CASSQTSGGGGETQYF
NA	TRBV7-2	TRBJ2-1	NA	TGTGCCAGCAGCCTAGGGGACCCGCCCAATGAGCAGTTCTTC	CASSLGDPPNEQFF
few	TRBV6-1	TRBJ2-5	NA	TGTGCCAGCAGTCAACAGGTCTGGCAAGAGACCCAGTACTTC	CASSQQVWQETQYF
few	TRBV4-1	TRBJ2-7	NA	TGCGCCAGCAGCCAAGATCCCCGGGAACCCTACGAGCAGTACTTC	CASSQDPREPYEQYF
NA	TRBV7-2	TRBJ1-2	TRBD1	TGTGCCAGCAGCCCCTTGACAGGGGGGAACTATGGCTACACCTTC	CASSPLTGGNYGYTF
NA	TRBV5-1	TRBJ2-7	TRBD1	TGCGCCAGCAGCTTATCCGGACAGGGCGTTCACGAGCAGTACTTC	CASSLSGQGVHEQYF
NA	TRBV7-2	TRBJ2-2	TRBD2	TGTGCCAGCAGCTTGTTTGCGGGGGGGCCGATTTTTGACACCGGGGAGCTGTTTTTT	CASSLFAGGPIFDTGELFF
few	TRBV30	TRBJ2-7	TRBD1	TGTGCCTGGTCAACAGGGGTAGGCGAGCAGTACTTC	CAWSTGVGEQYF
NA	TRBV5-1	TRBJ2-7	NA	TGCGCCAGCAGCTTGGACAGGAGGTTGAACGAGCAGTACTTC	CASSLDRRLNEQYF
NA	TRBV15	TRBJ1-1	TRBD1	TGTGCCACCAGCACCGGGACAGGGAGGACTGAAGCTTTCTTT	CATSTGTGRTEAFF
few	TRBV7-2	TRBJ2-1	TRBD2	TGTGCCAGCAGCTCACTAGCGGGAGTCTCCTACAATGAGCAGTTCTTC	CASSSLAGVSYNEQFF